The T cell receptor (beta chain) described here comes from a study of neurological immune-mediated disorders (dated by TCRdb to between 2018 and 2021). A note on the overall study: The study compared peripheral blood TCR-beta repertoires of HTLV-I-associated myelopathy (HAM/TSP) patients, multiple sclerosis patients and healthy controls using UMI-based sequencing. Alongside PBMC samples, the set of 106 TCR-beta libraries contained longitudinal samples, technical triplicates, and paired CD4+ and CD8+ T-cell subsets that had been sorted. The cohort comprised approximately 67 subjects: 15 or so HAM/TSP patients, around 35 multiple sclerosis patients and approximately 20 healthy controls.

To synthesize cDNA, template-switch 5'RACE was performed with a primer carrying a 10-nucleotide random unique molecular identifier so that each TCR transcript was tagged. Over 180 million TCR-beta sequences, covering 15-18 subjects, were produced in each sequencing run. Total RNA was extracted with the RNeasy kit. Using the KAPA Real-time Library Amplification kit, TCR-beta VDJ regions were amplified with primers for the TCR constant region and the 5'RACE anchor. A first PCR added sample indexes and Illumina adaptors, after which a second PCR increased the library yield. After purification with Ampure beads, the TCR product of roughly 650 bp was size-selected on a 2% E-gel SizeSelection system. Before pooling, library quality was checked on a Bioanalyzer, concentration was measured with Qubit, and libraries were quantified with the Kapa Library Quantification kit. Paired-end 2 x 150 bp sequencing of the libraries was performed on an Illumina HiSeq 2500. To increase sequence diversity, about 25-31% phiX was spiked into each library pool. In the authors' own workflow: Quality-filtered reads were processed with the UMI-based MiGEC pipeline, which removed over 75% of raw TCR sequences during error correction. IMGT germline references were used for alignment of VDJ genes, and clonotypes were defined by a unique CDR3 amino acid sequence together with V-J genes. VDJtools evaluated clonal expansion, Shannon diversity and CDR3 relatedness (CalcPairwiseDistances, ClusterSamples); CLCbio workbench built phylogenetic trees. Clones with at least 8 unique UMIs were defined as expanded, with this threshold being based on coefficient-of-variation modelling across technical triplicates. The public reads were run again by TCRdb, first through fastp at Q25 and then through MiXCR, and only productive beta chains were kept. Rows are combined by CDR3 protein, so each entry shows the most common genes and DNA. The V and J calls and clone size are TCRdb's, not the authors'. The sample has tens of thousands of distinct CDR3 sequences on record, less than 15% of them singletons. 13% of the sample is in the top ten clones.

This clonotype was seen ten or more times. No antigen is known for it. The input lacks base qualities; no much larger clone sits a single base away. Libraries from unsorted PBMCs were made from 2 million PBMCs kept in RNAlater at -80 degrees C until RNA extraction. PBMCs were separated from peripheral blood using Ficoll-Hypaque density gradient centrifugation and then cryopreserved in liquid nitrogen. Overall study results and their limits: No identical CDR3 amino acid sequences were found to be shared among expanded clones across subjects, suggesting that TCR-beta repertoires were private in all groups. TCR clonal expansion was highest in HAM/TSP patients and lowest in MS patients, with MS patients falling below even healthy controls.

The CDR3, cysteine through phenylalanine, is 13 amino acids long. The sequence is cut down to CDR3 DNA, 39 bases in frame from base 1. V was cut back by 0 bases and J by 7 bases, leaving a gap of 9 bases between them. According to the germline V gene, CDR1 reads MNHNS and CDR2 reads SASEGT. The chain was built from TRBV6-1 and TRBJ1-2; a confident D gene designation cannot be given. The receptor comes from a woman aged 60-75 years with HTLV-1-associated myelopathy (HAM/TSP). Sequenced input: PBMCs. Here the CDR3 is given as CASSEAHEVGYTF. In nucleotide form, the sequence is TGTGCCAGCAGTGAAGCGCACGAGGTTGGCTACACCTTC.